This T cell receptor (beta chain) appears in the sequencing data of a study of blood T cells in healthy people across ages. With a J-beta primer mix and a sample-barcoded 5' primer, a second PCR ran roughly 7 to 11 cycles. Each cDNA molecule, via a template-switch adaptor with 12 random nucleotides, was tagged. TCRdb passed the 5' RACE reads through MiXCR, listing each CDR3 protein once. This table has about 970,000 distinct CDR3 sequences, roughly 51% appearing once. CDR3 length: 15 amino acids. Germline values: CDR1 MRHNA, CDR2 SNTAGT. V lost 7 bases, J lost 6 bases, and 9 bases stayed unmatched. Each sample used at least 6 million PBMCs.

The rearrangement joins TRBV6-4 to TRBJ2-1; 10 bases align to TRBD2. This clonotype was obtained from a woman aged 55-75 years in good health. The sample taken for sequencing was blood. CDR3 in DNA: TGTGCCAGCACAAACCGAGCGGGAGGGATCAATGAGCAGTTCTTC. Its translation: CASTNRAGGINEQFF.